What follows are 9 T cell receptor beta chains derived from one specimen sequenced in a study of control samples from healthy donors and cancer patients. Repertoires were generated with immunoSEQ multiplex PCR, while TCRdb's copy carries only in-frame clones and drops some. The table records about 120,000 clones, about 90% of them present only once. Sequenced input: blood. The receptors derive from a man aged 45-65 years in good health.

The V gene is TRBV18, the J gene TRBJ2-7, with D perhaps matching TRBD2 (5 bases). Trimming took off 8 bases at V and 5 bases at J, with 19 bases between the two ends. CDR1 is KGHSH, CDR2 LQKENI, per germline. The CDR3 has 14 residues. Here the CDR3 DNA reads TGTGCCAGCCGCCAGAGGGTGGACGGTGACGAGCAGTACTTC. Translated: CASRQRVDGDEQYF.

The CDR3 protein is CASTGDTTGETQYF. The CDR3 DNA reads TGTGCCAGCACCGGTGACACCACCGGGGAGACCCAGTACTTC. The chain combines TRBV9 with TRBJ2-5; no reliable D call. V lost 6 bases, J lost 5 bases, and 17 bases lay in between. The germline V gene encodes CDR1 SGDLS and CDR2 YYNGEE. The length of the CDR3 is 14 residues.

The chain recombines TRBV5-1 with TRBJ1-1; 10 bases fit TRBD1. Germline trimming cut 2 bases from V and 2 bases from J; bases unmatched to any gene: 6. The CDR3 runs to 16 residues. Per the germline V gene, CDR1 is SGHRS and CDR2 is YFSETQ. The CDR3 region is CASSFGQGGGNTEAFF. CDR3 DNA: TGCGCCAGCAGCTTCGGACAGGGGGGAGGAAACACTGAAGCTTTCTTT.

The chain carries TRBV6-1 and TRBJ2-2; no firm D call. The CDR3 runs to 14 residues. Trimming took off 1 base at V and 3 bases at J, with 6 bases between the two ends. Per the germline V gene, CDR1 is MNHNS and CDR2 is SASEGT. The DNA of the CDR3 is TGTGCCAGCAGTGAAGGACACTACACCGGGGAGCTGTTTTTT. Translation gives CASSEGHYTGELFF.

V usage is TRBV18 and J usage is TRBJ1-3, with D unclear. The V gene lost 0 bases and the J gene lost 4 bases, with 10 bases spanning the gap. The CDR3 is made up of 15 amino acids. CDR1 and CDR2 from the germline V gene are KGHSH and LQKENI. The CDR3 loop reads CASSPPEGLGNTIYF. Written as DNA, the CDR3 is TGTGCCAGCTCACCACCTGAGGGTCTCGGAAACACCATATATTTT.

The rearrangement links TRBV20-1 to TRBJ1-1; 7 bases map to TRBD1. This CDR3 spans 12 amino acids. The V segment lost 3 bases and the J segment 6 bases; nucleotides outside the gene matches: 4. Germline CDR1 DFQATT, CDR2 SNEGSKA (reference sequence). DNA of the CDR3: TGCAGTGCTAGTAGCCAGGGGGCTGAAGCTTTCTTT. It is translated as CSASSQGAEAFF.

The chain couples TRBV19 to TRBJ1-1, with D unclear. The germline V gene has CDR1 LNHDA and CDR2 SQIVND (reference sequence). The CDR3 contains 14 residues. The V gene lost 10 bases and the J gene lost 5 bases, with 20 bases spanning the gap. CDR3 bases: TGTGCCACCGAACCTGGGAACGTGAGGACTGAAGCTTTCTTT. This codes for CATEPGNVRTEAFF. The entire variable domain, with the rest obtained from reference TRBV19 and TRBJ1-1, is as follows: DGGITQSPKYLFRKEGQNVTLSCEQNLNHDAMYWYRQDPGQGLRLIYYSQIVNDFQKGDIAEGYSVSREKKESFPLTVTSAQKNPTAFYLCATEPGNVRTEAFFGQGTRLTVV.

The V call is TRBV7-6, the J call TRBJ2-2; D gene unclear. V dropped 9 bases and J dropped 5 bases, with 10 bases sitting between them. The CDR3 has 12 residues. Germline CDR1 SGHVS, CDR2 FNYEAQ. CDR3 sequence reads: CASSHGTGELFF. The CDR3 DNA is TGTGCCAGTTCGCACGGGACCGGGGAGCTGTTTTTT.

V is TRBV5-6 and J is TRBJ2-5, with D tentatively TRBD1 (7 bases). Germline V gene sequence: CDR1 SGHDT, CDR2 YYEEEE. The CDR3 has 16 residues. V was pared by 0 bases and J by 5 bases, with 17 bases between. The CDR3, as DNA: TGTGCCAGCAGCTTGGCCGGGGGACAGCGAGGTGAGACCCAGTACTTC. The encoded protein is CASSLAGGQRGETQYF.